Shown below are 21 T cell receptor beta chains from a single sample sequenced in a study of T-cell reconstitution after alpha-beta-depleted transplantation in children. Molecular barcoding with unique molecular identifiers was used for the TCRbeta library. TCRdb reprocessed the PCR reads via MiXCR and lists one record per CDR3 protein. This repertoire shows 700,000 to 950,000 distinct CDR3 sequences, around 15% found once; its top ten account for 5%. The sequenced sample was PBMCs, mostly from graft donor cells, obtained 360 days after TCRalphabeta/CD19-depleted stem cell transplant. The origin of the receptors is a male patient younger than 18 who had a stem cell transplant for acute lymphoblastic leukemia, so the T cells may come from the graft donor.

This clonotype was picked up a small number of times. CDR3 nucleotide sequence: TGCGCCAGCAGCTTTCTCACTGTGGGAGGTCTTTACAATGAGCAGTTCTTC. Protein sequence: CASSFLTVGGLYNEQFF. The chain combines TRBV5-1 with TRBJ2-1, with D possibly TRBD2 on 6 matching bases. V lost 2 bases to trimming and J lost 4 bases, with 19 bases between them. The CDR3 consists of 17 residues. Germline CDR1 reads SGHRS; CDR2 reads YFSETQ.

The chain links TRBV12-3 or TRBV12-4 to TRBJ2-5, with TRBD1 identical over 10 bases. V trimming: 5 bases; J trimming: 4 bases; junction bases outside the gene matches: 7. This CDR3 is built from 15 residues. The CDR3, as DNA: TGTGCCAGCAGTCCCGGACAGGGGGAGGGAGAGACCCAGTACTTC. Its translation: CASSPGQGEGETQYF.

The chain joins TRBV10-3 to TRBJ2-3; the D call may be TRBD1 or TRBD2 (6 bases each). V lost 10 bases, J lost 2 bases, and 22 bases lay in between. Germline V gene lookup returns CDR1 ENHRY and CDR2 SYGVKD. The CDR3 extends over 16 amino acids. The CDR3 DNA follows: TGTGCCACCTGCCAGGGGATCGTAGCGGTCACAGATACGCAGTATTTT. Protein sequence: CATCQGIVAVTDTQYF.

This clonotype was observed a handful of times. The chain has TRBV4-1 and TRBJ2-3, with 9 bases identical to TRBD1. V was clipped by 2 bases and J by 7 bases; unmatched bases: 16. This CDR3 spans 18 amino acids. The germline CDR1 and CDR2 sequences are MGHRA and YSYEKL. CDR3: CASSQTTAGTGRGHTQYF. The CDR3 DNA reads TGCGCCAGCAGCCAAACGACCGCCGGGACAGGGAGAGGTCATACGCAGTATTTT.

The chain is built from TRBV12-3 or TRBV12-4 and TRBJ1-2; 10 bases agree with TRBD1. After removal of 5 bases from V and 3 bases from J, the junction contained 6 bases not matched to a gene. This CDR3 has 15 residues. CDR3 in amino acids: CASSKDRGLDYGYTF. CDR3 DNA sequence: TGTGCCAGCAGTAAAGACAGGGGGCTTGACTATGGCTACACCTTC.

This chain joins TRBV27 and TRBJ1-1; 7 bases align to TRBD1. Germline V gene data show CDR1 as MNHEY and CDR2 as SMNVEV (reference sequence). This CDR3 has 12 amino acids. V was clipped by 2 bases and J by 11 bases; unmatched bases: 5. CDR3: CASSLNRGQAFF. CDR3 DNA sequence: TGTGCCAGCAGTTTAAATAGGGGACAGGCTTTCTTT.

This clonotype was seen many times. The genes are TRBV4-1 and TRBJ2-5; 8 bases match TRBD2. CDR1 MGHRA and CDR2 YSYEKL come from the germline V gene. This CDR3 contains 16 residues. V shed 4 bases and J 4 bases; nucleotides not matched to a gene: 11. The CDR3 here is CASSLPGLGLGETQYF. The CDR3 DNA follows: TGCGCCAGCAGCCTCCCGGGACTAGGGTTGGGAGAGACCCAGTACTTC.

This sequence joins TRBV12-3 or TRBV12-4 and TRBJ2-1; D is unclear. Between the trimmed V and J ends, which lost 5 bases and 0 bases, there was a span of 14 bases. The CDR3 is made up of 16 amino acids. The CDR3 protein is CASSTPFKTSYNEQFF. In DNA, the CDR3 is TGTGCCAGCAGTACGCCTTTTAAAACCTCCTACAATGAGCAGTTCTTC.

In this sample, this clonotype turned up a few times. The chain combines TRBV5-1 with TRBJ2-1; TRBD2 matches at 8 bases. The trim removed 3 bases at V and 8 bases at J, leaving 10 bases unmatched. Germline V gene sequence: CDR1 SGHRS, CDR2 YFSETQ. The CDR3 has 15 residues. CDR3 DNA: TGCGCCAGCAGCTGGCGGGCGGGAGGCCGGTATGAGCAGTTCTTC. Translation gives CASSWRAGGRYEQFF.

A few counts support this clonotype. The chain is built from TRBV27 and TRBJ2-7, with TRBD2 matching 11 bases. The germline V gene encodes CDR1 MNHEY and CDR2 SMNVEV (reference sequence). This CDR3 comprises 15 residues. After removal of 0 bases from V and 4 bases from J, the junction contained 2 bases not matched to a gene. The CDR3, as DNA: TGTGCCAGCAGTTTATCTAGCGGGAGGGGTTACGAGCAGTACTTC. Amino acid sequence: CASSLSSGRGYEQYF.

This clonotype has just a few counts. The chain recombines TRBV4-1 with TRBJ2-7; TRBD2 matches at 7 bases. The CDR3 is made up of 15 amino acids. Losses at the gene ends were 5 bases for V and 3 bases for J; bases not matched to a gene: 10. CDR1 is MGHRA and CDR2 is YSYEKL in the germline V gene. CDR3 residues: CASSLEGRDYYEQYF. CDR3 nucleotide sequence: TGCGCCAGCAGCTTGGAAGGCAGGGACTACTACGAGCAGTACTTC.

The V call is TRBV20-1, the J call TRBJ1-2; D might be TRBD1 (5 bases). This CDR3 contains 14 residues. Germline CDR1 reads DFQATT; CDR2 reads SNEGSKA (reference sequence). The V end was cut by 5 bases, the J end by 5 bases, with 18 bases between. CDR3 sequence reads: CSASRQTTTYGYTF. The CDR3 DNA reads TGCAGTGCTTCCCGACAGACCACCACTTATGGCTACACCTTC.

The chain's CDR3 is CASSLGQSSMGYTF. The CDR3, as DNA: TGTGCCAGCAGCTTAGGGCAGAGTTCTATGGGCTACACCTTC. The chain carries TRBV7-6 and TRBJ1-2; no firm D call. V was shortened by 1 base and J by 8 bases, with 14 bases between the two germline ends. This CDR3 is 14 amino acids long. CDR1 is SGHVS, CDR2 FNYEAQ, per germline.

The rearrangement joins TRBV4-1 to TRBJ2-7; D perhaps matches TRBD1 (6 bases). This CDR3 comprises 13 residues. V lost 5 bases, J lost 4 bases, and 12 bases lay in between. Germline CDR1 reads MGHRA; CDR2 reads YSYEKL. This CDR3 reads CASSSGEKYEQYF. The CDR3 DNA follows: TGCGCCAGCAGCTCAGGGGAAAAATACGAGCAGTACTTC.

The genes are TRBV9 and TRBJ2-3; D unclear. V lost 4 bases, J lost 6 bases, and 12 bases lay in between. The CDR3 loop spans 13 amino acids. Germline CDR1 is SGDLS and CDR2 is YYNGEE. The CDR3 DNA sequence: TGTGCCAGCAGCTCCACGCCACACGATACGCAGTATTTT. It specifies CASSSTPHDTQYF. The complete variable domain, with remaining parts taken from reference TRBV9 and TRBJ2-3, reads DSGVTQTPKHLITATGQRVTLRCSPRSGDLSVYWYQQSLDQGLQFLIQYYNGEERAKGNILERFSAQQFPDLHSELNLSSLELGDSALYFCASSSTPHDTQYFGPGTRLTVL.

This clonotype was counted between two and nine times. CDR3 DNA sequence: TGCAGCGTTGCCCGCACGCAAGGACAGAAGGATACGCAGTATTTT. Encoded protein: CSVARTQGQKDTQYF. This chain links TRBV29-1 with TRBJ2-3; TRBD1 is a possible D gene (6 bases). CDR1 is SQVTM and CDR2 is ANQGSEA in the germline V gene. The V gene lost 4 bases and the J gene lost 6 bases, with 20 bases spanning the gap. The CDR3 has 15 amino acids.

This chain joins TRBV7-9 and TRBJ2-7; 7 bases agree with TRBD1. Germline assignment: CDR1 SEHNR and CDR2 FQNEAQ (reference sequence). V was clipped by 3 bases and J by 0 bases; unmatched bases: 8. This CDR3 contains 16 residues. The CDR3 region has the DNA TGTGCCAGCAGCTTTCCTTTCCGGACAGGCTCCTACGAGCAGTACTTC. Its translation is CASSFPFRTGSYEQYF.

The V gene is TRBV27, the J gene TRBJ2-5; D is unresolved. CDR3 length equals 15 residues. Looked up from germline, CDR1 is MNHEY and CDR2 is SMNVEV (reference sequence). The germline V and J ends were trimmed by 7 bases and 2 bases, with 17 bases remaining between them. The CDR3: CASTLGAGRQETQYF. The CDR3 DNA sequence: TGTGCCAGCACCTTGGGCGCCGGGCGGCAAGAGACCCAGTACTTC.

This clonotype was seen a handful of times. The gene calls are TRBV2 and TRBJ2-1, with 8 bases matching TRBD1. V lost 4 bases and J lost 5; bases outside the gene matches: 1. The germline V gene encodes CDR1 SNHLY and CDR2 FYNNEI. CDR3 length equals 13 residues. For the CDR3, the DNA is TGTGCCAGCAGTGTACAGGGGGACAATGAGCAGTTCTTC. It is translated as CASSVQGDNEQFF. Drawing the rest from reference TRBV2 and TRBJ2-1, the complete variable domain is EPEVTQTPSHQVTQMGQEVILRCVPISNHLYFYWYRQILGQKVEFLVSFYNNEISEKSEIFDDQFSVERPDGSNFTLKIRSTKLEDSAMYFCASSVQGDNEQFFGPGTRLTVL.

V usage is TRBV19 and J usage is TRBJ2-1, with TRBD2 identical over 14 bases. Germline loops: CDR1 LNHDA, CDR2 SQIVND (reference sequence). The CDR3 sequence is 20 residues long. The V gene end was trimmed by 1 base and the J gene end by 0 bases; junction bases not matched to a gene: 8. The CDR3 DNA sequence: TGTGCCAGTAGTATAGGCCTTGGGACTAGCGGGAGCCTCTCCTACAATGAGCAGTTCTTC. Amino acids: CASSIGLGTSGSLSYNEQFF.

This clonotype showed up just a few times. The rearrangement links TRBV7-9 to TRBJ2-5; 7 bases agree with TRBD1. CDR3 length: 14 amino acids. V dropped 5 bases and J dropped 5; count of bases not matched to a gene: 8. Germline V gives CDR1 SEHNR, CDR2 FQNEAQ (reference sequence). CDR3 coding DNA: TGTGCCAGCAGCCCACAGGGGACGAGCGAGACCCAGTACTTC. Translation: CASSPQGTSETQYF.